The 18 T cell receptor beta chains listed next were all sequenced from one sample in a study of T-cell memory formation after mild COVID-19. TCRdb re-analysed the 5' RACE reads in MiXCR, keeping a single row per CDR3 protein. The sample carries a few hundred thousand distinct CDR3 sequences, under 20% recorded once. The material sequenced was PBMCs or a T cell subset sorted from them (not recorded which). The receptor set was obtained from a young man who had mild COVID-19 (a few samples of this study predate the infection). Cell type and time point are not known.

This clonotype was found a few times. The J gene is TRBJ2-3, the V gene TRBV9, with unresolved D. CDR1 and CDR2 (germline): SGDLS, YYNGEE. Trimming took off 0 bases at V and 0 bases at J, with 11 bases between the two ends. The CDR3 runs to 16 residues. This CDR3 is CASSVVRGASTDTQYF. DNA of the CDR3: TGTGCCAGCAGCGTAGTTCGCGGCGCTAGCACAGATACGCAGTATTTT.

This chain connects TRBV4-1 to TRBJ2-5; 13 nucleotides line up with TRBD2. Germline V gene sequence: CDR1 MGHRA, CDR2 YSYEKL. Trimming removed 2 bases from V and 4 bases from J; junction bases left unmatched: 13. There are 19 residues in the CDR3. The CDR3 here is CASSQRQTSGGARGETQYF. CDR3 sequence (DNA): TGCGCCAGCAGCCAACGCCAAACTAGCGGGGGGGCCAGGGGAGAGACCCAGTACTTC.

There are a few counts of this clonotype. This chain uses TRBV12-3 or TRBV12-4 with TRBJ1-2; TRBD1 matches 7 bases. V gave up 4 bases and J gave up 7 bases; unmatched junction bases: 6. This CDR3 contains 13 residues. The CDR3 loop reads CASSWEGAGGYTF. The CDR3 nucleotides are TGTGCCAGCAGTTGGGAGGGGGCCGGTGGCTACACCTTC.

The chain is built from TRBV5-1 and TRBJ2-5, with a weak D call TRBD2 (6 bases). The CDR3 runs to 15 residues. The germline V gene encodes CDR1 SGHRS and CDR2 YFSETQ. V shed 0 bases and J shed 5 bases, with 14 bases lying between them. The CDR3, as DNA: TGCGCCAGCAGCTTGGAACCGGGAGATACGGAGACCCAGTACTTC. As protein: CASSLEPGDTETQYF. The full variable domain, with the rest looked up from reference TRBV5-1 and TRBJ2-5, is KAGVTQTPRYLIKTRGQQVTLSCSPISGHRSVSWYQQTPGQGLQFLFEYFSETQRNKGNFPGRFSGRQFSNSRSEMNVSTLELGDSALYLCASSLEPGDTETQYFGPGTRLLVL.

This clonotype was seen a handful of times. The V gene is TRBV14, the J gene TRBJ2-5; 9 nucleotides align to TRBD2. CDR1 is SGHDN, CDR2 FVKESK, per germline. This CDR3 contains 14 residues. V shed 1 base, J shed 5 bases, and the junction held 2 bases outside the gene matches. The CDR3: CASSQGTSAETQYF. DNA of the CDR3: TGTGCCAGCAGCCAAGGGACTAGCGCGGAGACCCAGTACTTC.

This chain connects TRBV7-8 to TRBJ2-7, with TRBD1 identical over 7 bases. Germline CDR1 SGHVS, CDR2 FQNEAQ. V lost 5 bases and J lost 4; bases outside the gene matches: 14. The CDR3 covers 16 residues. Written as DNA, the CDR3 is TGTGCCAGCAGCCTCGGACAGGCCTCGGGTTTTTACGAGCAGTACTTC. Encoded protein: CASSLGQASGFYEQYF.

In its sample, this clonotype was seen a few times. Since a much larger clone is just one base distant, this may be a read error. This rearrangement joins TRBV20-1 to TRBJ1-1; D not certain. In germline, CDR1 is DFQATT, CDR2 SNEGSKA (reference sequence). The CDR3 is 10 residues long. CDR3 residues: CSAGYTEVFF. In DNA form, the CDR3 reads TGCAGTGCAGGGTACACTGAAGTTTTCTTT.

The rearrangement uses TRBV4-1 and TRBJ1-2, with TRBD1 identical over 10 bases. The V gene end was trimmed by 4 bases and the J gene end by 5 bases; junction bases not matched to a gene: 7. The CDR3 length is 15 residues. The germline CDR1 and CDR2 sequences are MGHRA and YSYEKL. In DNA form, the CDR3 reads TGCGCCAGCAGCCTAGAGGGACAGGGGCCTTATGGCTACACCTTC. This encodes CASSLEGQGPYGYTF.

This clonotype has just a few counts. This CDR3 reads CASSVAAMGSYGYTF. The CDR3 region has the DNA TGTGCCAGCAGCGTAGCTGCGATGGGGTCTTATGGCTACACCTTC. V is TRBV9 and J is TRBJ1-2; no clear D. This CDR3 is built from 15 residues. Germline CDR1 is SGDLS and CDR2 is YYNGEE. Trimming left V 0 bases short and J 5 bases short, with 14 bases between. Variable domain in full (rest from reference TRBV9 and TRBJ1-2): DSGVTQTPKHLITATGQRVTLRCSPRSGDLSVYWYQQSLDQGLQFLIQYYNGEERAKGNILERFSAQQFPDLHSELNLSSLELGDSALYFCASSVAAMGSYGYTFGSGTRLTVV.

The chain is built from TRBV7-9 and TRBJ1-2; 7 bases are a match to TRBD1. Germline CDR1 and CDR2: SEHNR and FQNEAQ (reference sequence). Losses at the gene ends were 5 bases for V and 2 bases for J; bases not matched to a gene: 8. This CDR3 spans 15 amino acids. The CDR3 protein is CASSLTGTENYGYTF. The DNA for the CDR3 is TGTGCCAGCAGCCTTACGGGGACAGAGAACTATGGCTACACCTTC.

The rearrangement links TRBV7-6 to TRBJ2-3; D is perhaps TRBD2 (5 bases). CDR1 SGHVS and CDR2 FNYEAQ come from the germline V gene. The CDR3 consists of 17 residues. V lost 5 bases to trimming and J lost 5 bases, with 23 bases between them. CDR3 DNA sequence: TGTGCCAGCAGCCCCCTAGTTTTGGGCGGCGGAGGAGATACGCAGTATTTT. This translates into CASSPLVLGGGGDTQYF.

J is TRBJ1-2 and V is TRBV28, with D unresolved. Between the trimmed V and J ends, which lost 3 bases and 4 bases, there was a span of 6 bases. Looked up from germline, CDR1 is MDHEN and CDR2 is SYDVKM. The CDR3 contains 12 residues. As DNA, the CDR3 is TGTGCCAGCAGTTTGTGGGCCTATGGCTACACCTTC. Translation gives CASSLWAYGYTF.

At least ten counts were recorded for this clonotype. The chain is built from TRBV7-6 and TRBJ2-5; the D is unclear. The CDR3 length is 11 residues. Germline-derived CDR1 and CDR2 are SGHVS and FNYEAQ. Trimming pared 3 bases from V and 6 bases from J, leaving 5 bases between. Here the CDR3 DNA reads TGTGCCAGCAGCTTGGGTCAGACCCAGTACTTC. This sequence encodes CASSLGQTQYF.

In DNA, the CDR3 is TGTGCCAGCAGCACAACCCTACAGGGCGGCTCTGGGGCCAACGTCCTGACTTTC. As protein: CASSTTLQGGSGANVLTF. The chain recombines TRBV11-2 with TRBJ2-6; a possible D gene is TRBD1 (6 bases). CDR1 and CDR2 from the germline V gene are SGHAT and FQNNGV. Between the trimmed V and J ends, which lost 5 bases and 0 bases, there was a span of 17 bases. The CDR3 totals 18 residues.

The chain couples TRBV6-5 to TRBJ1-3, with D tentatively TRBD1 (5 bases). With 8 bases removed from V and 4 bases from J, the gap between germline ends came to 9 bases. The germline V gene has CDR1 MNHEY and CDR2 SVGAGI. The CDR3 contains 12 residues. DNA of the CDR3: TGTGCCAGCGTAAACAGGGGAAACACCATATATTTT. Amino acids: CASVNRGNTIYF.

The chain uses TRBV7-9 and TRBJ2-2, with D hard to call. Germline-derived CDR1 and CDR2 are SEHNR and FQNEAQ (reference sequence). The CDR3 is 14 amino acids. Trimming shortened V by 3 bases and J by 4 bases, and 9 bases separated the two germline ends. The CDR3 DNA is TGTGCCAGCAGCTTTACCCTAGGCACCGGGGAGCTGTTTTTT. It is translated as CASSFTLGTGELFF. Full variable domain (remainder filled in from reference TRBV7-9 and TRBJ2-2): DTGVSQNPRHKITKRGQNVTFRCDPISEHNRLYWYRQTLGQGPEFLTYFQNEAQLEKSRLLSDRFSAERPKGSFSTLEIQRTEQGDSAMYLCASSFTLGTGELFFGEGSRLTVL.

This clonotype was detected only a few times. The rearrangement joins TRBV7-8 to TRBJ1-2, with 7 bases that match TRBD1. This CDR3 region has 13 residues. With V trimmed by 5 bases and J by 7 bases, 7 bases remained unmatched. The germline V gene has CDR1 SGHVS and CDR2 FQNEAQ. CDR3 region: CASSPTGAGGYTF. The CDR3 DNA is TGTGCCAGCAGCCCAACAGGGGCGGGTGGCTACACCTTC.

V usage is TRBV28 and J usage is TRBJ2-3, with TRBD2 matching 7 bases. The germline V gene encodes CDR1 MDHEN and CDR2 SYDVKM. V shed 4 bases and J 4 bases; nucleotides not matched to a gene: 14. The CDR3 extends over 17 amino acids. CDR3 loop: CASSSIAIAGPPDTQYF. Written as DNA, the CDR3 is TGTGCCAGCAGTTCCATTGCAATAGCGGGTCCTCCAGATACGCAGTATTTT.